These 13 T cell receptor beta chains originate from one sample sequenced in a study of blood T cell repertoires in COVID-19. Some clones are missing from TCRdb's copy, which holds only in-frame ones; the method was immunoSEQ multiplex PCR. The sample holds 200,000 to 250,000 clones, about 87% seen once. Sequenced sample: PBMCs or T cells enriched from blood (not recorded which). The receptor set was obtained from a woman aged 25-40 years who had been exposed to COVID-19.

The CDR3 DNA reads TGCAGCGTCTCAAGAGGGTTGGGGACAGATACGCAGTATTTT. Translation: CSVSRGLGTDTQYF. This rearrangement joins TRBV29-1 to TRBJ2-3; tentative D call: TRBD2 (5 bases). V was trimmed by 6 bases and J by 3 bases, leaving 16 bases between them. Germline V gene data show CDR1 as SQVTM and CDR2 as ANQGSEA. The length of the CDR3 is 14 residues.

This clone came up once. The V call is TRBV9, the J call TRBJ2-2, with unresolved D. Trimming took 0 bases from V and 2 from J, leaving 8 bases between them. There are 15 residues in the CDR3. Germline CDR1 SGDLS, CDR2 YYNGEE. This chain's CDR3 is CASSVGTANTGELFF. The CDR3 DNA reads TGTGCCAGCAGCGTAGGAACTGCAAACACCGGGGAGCTGTTTTTT.

The CDR3 coding sequence is TGTGCCAGCAGCGTAATTCCCGAGGATGAGCAGTTCTTC. Its translation: CASSVIPEDEQFF. The chain recombines TRBV9 with TRBJ2-1; no reliable D call. The V gene lost 1 base and the J gene lost 8 bases, with 10 bases spanning the gap. Germline assignment: CDR1 SGDLS and CDR2 YYNGEE. This CDR3 has 13 residues.

The chain uses TRBV5-1 and TRBJ2-5, with D perhaps TRBD1 (6 bases). V dropped 2 bases and J dropped 5 bases, with 16 bases sitting between them. CDR1 is SGHRS and CDR2 is YFSETQ in the germline V gene. The CDR3 loop spans 15 amino acids. CDR3 in amino acids: CASSLLDSFGETQYF. The CDR3 DNA is TGCGCCAGCAGCTTATTGGACAGTTTCGGGGAGACCCAGTACTTC.

The J gene is TRBJ1-5, the V gene TRBV20-1; 9 bases are a match to TRBD1. CDR1 and CDR2 from the germline V gene are DFQATT and SNEGSKA (reference sequence). J lost 7 bases, V lost 3 bases, and 4 bases had no gene match. This CDR3 is 13 amino acids long. The CDR3 region has the DNA TGCAGTGCTAGTATTGGACAGGGGCAGCCCCAGCATTTT. Protein sequence: CSASIGQGQPQHF.

Written as DNA, the CDR3 is TGTGCCAGTAGCCCGACAGAAGTAGGGACTGAAGCTTTCTTT. Its protein is CASSPTEVGTEAFF. J is TRBJ1-1 and V is TRBV19, with a tentative D call TRBD1 (5 bases). Germline V CDR1 and CDR2: LNHDA, SQIVND (reference sequence). This CDR3 contains 14 residues. V was clipped by 6 bases and J by 5 bases, with 16 bases between them.

This clone has more than one count but fewer than ten. The V call is TRBV2, the J call TRBJ2-2, with 8 bases identical to TRBD1. CDR3 length: 17 residues. The trim removed 11 bases at V and 3 bases at J, leaving 17 bases unmatched. Germline loops: CDR1 SNHLY, CDR2 FYNNEI. The CDR3 sequence is CAAKEQGASGDTGELFF. The CDR3 DNA sequence: TGTGCCGCAAAGGAGCAGGGGGCCTCAGGTGACACCGGGGAGCTGTTTTTT.

This chain links TRBV5-1 with TRBJ1-1; no clear D gene. CDR1 is SGHRS, CDR2 YFSETQ, per germline. Trimming pared 0 bases from V and 7 bases from J, leaving 7 bases between. This CDR3 spans 12 amino acids. The CDR3 DNA sequence: TGCGCCAGCAGCTTGGTCATCTATGAAGCTTTCTTT. This encodes CASSLVIYEAFF.

V usage is TRBV5-4 and J usage is TRBJ1-2, with D perhaps matching TRBD1 (5 bases). CDR1 is SGHNT, CDR2 YYREEE, per germline (reference sequence). This CDR3 has 13 amino acids. Trimming pared 0 bases from V and 3 bases from J, leaving 6 bases between. The DNA for the CDR3 is TGTGCCAGCAGCTTGGAGGGGTACTATGGCTACACCTTC. It translates to CASSLEGYYGYTF.

This clone was counted once. The J gene is TRBJ2-7, the V gene TRBV19; 7 bases fit TRBD2. The germline gives CDR1 LNHDA, CDR2 SQIVND (reference sequence). The length of the CDR3 is 15 residues. V lost 3 bases and J lost 2; bases outside the gene matches: 7. This chain's CDR3 is CASSISRESPYEQYF. The DNA for the CDR3 is TGTGCCAGTAGTATCTCGCGGGAGTCCCCCTACGAGCAGTACTTC. Full variable domain (remainder filled in from reference TRBV19 and TRBJ2-7): DGGITQSPKYLFRKEGQNVTLSCEQNLNHDAMYWYRQDPGQGLRLIYYSQIVNDFQKGDIAEGYSVSREKKESFPLTVTSAQKNPTAFYLCASSISRESPYEQYFGPGTRLTVT.

The rearrangement joins TRBV28 to TRBJ1-1; D uncertain. This CDR3 has 13 residues. Germline V CDR1 and CDR2: MDHEN, SYDVKM. Trimming cost V 5 bases and J 1 base, with 8 bases left between them. CDR3 protein: CASSPRQNTEAFF. The CDR3 DNA is TGTGCCAGCAGTCCCAGACAGAACACTGAAGCTTTCTTT.

The chain joins TRBV4-1 to TRBJ1-5; TRBD1 is a possible D gene (6 bases). The CDR3 length is 15 residues. Germline CDR1 is MGHRA and CDR2 is YSYEKL. The V gene lost 6 bases and the J gene lost 6 bases, with 18 bases spanning the gap. The CDR3 region has the DNA TGCGCCAGCAGTCAACTAGGGGGTGAGGTTCAGCCCCAGCATTTT. It codes for CASSQLGGEVQPQHF.

J is TRBJ2-7 and V is TRBV11-2; D possibly corresponds to TRBD2 (6 bases). The germline CDR1 and CDR2 sequences are SGHAT and FQNNGV. The CDR3 totals 15 residues. V lost 4 bases to trimming and J lost 4 bases, with 17 bases between them. Here the CDR3 DNA reads TGTGCCAGCAGCTCTATAAGGAGGGGCGGATACGAGCAGTACTTC. The encoded protein is CASSSIRRGGYEQYF.